The TCR beta chain described here comes from a study of response to subunit inactivated influenza vaccine listed by TCRdb under 2018. A note on the overall study: To follow how T cells responded to a trivalent subunit inactivated influenza vaccine, the researchers relied on deep quantitative profiling of the T cell receptor repertoire. What the authors observed across the whole study: It was suggested by the authors that each seasonal influenza vaccination may recruit only a limited number of new T cells.

V and J are trimmed by 1 base and 5 bases, and the gene matches miss 2 bases of the junction. From the cysteine through the phenylalanine, the CDR3 covers 14 amino acids. The entry retains the CDR3 DNA only, 42 bases that are in frame from base 1. CDR1 SNHLY and CDR2 FYNNEI are derived from the germline V gene. The receptor library was made with RT-PCR. TCRdb lists the instrument as Illumina HiSeq 2500. TCRdb trimmed the raw reads at Q25, called clones with MiXCR and kept productive beta chains. Rows are combined by CDR3 protein, so each entry shows the most common genes and DNA. The sample records 500,000 to 600,000 distinct CDR3 sequences, 10% to 15% of which are singletons. The ten largest clones represent 13% of the sample. Worth noting for this clonotype: This clone's antigen is unknown. The input lacks base qualities; no much larger clone sits a single base away.

Per the publication, the time point label means: more than 40 days after influenza vaccine administration. This material consisted of PBMCs from blood, taken roughly 47 days after vaccination. Recombination joined TRBV2 with TRBJ2-5; TRBD1 agrees with 9 junctional bases. The TCR originated in a man aged 45-65 years who received an inactivated influenza vaccine. Donor details come from another sample of the same person, matched by shared clones. The CDR3 region: CASSEGQGGETQYF. The nucleotides read TGTGCCAGCAGTGAAGGACAGGGGGGGGAGACCCAGTACTTC.